This T cell receptor (beta chain) appears in the sequencing data of a study of blood T cells in healthy people across ages. Regarding the study as a whole: Roughly linear age-related decline in beta diversity appeared, significant by age roughly 40. Investigators viewed diversity estimates from one million T cells as underestimates, the study reported.

PCR was performed a second time for about 6 to 12 cycles using a sample-barcoded 5' primer and a J-beta primer mix. At least 2.5 million CDR3-containing paired-end reads were obtained per sample. TCRdb redid the calling of the 5' RACE reads with MiXCR, one entry per CDR3 protein. In the table there are 750,000 to 950,000 distinct CDR3 sequences, about 55% of which are singletons. This clonotype was observed a few times. Its antigen remains unidentified. Input material: blood. The source is a man at least 80 years old in good health.

The CDR3 DNA is TGCAGCGTCGCCTGGACAAGTCTAGCGGATGAGCACAGAGACGCGTATTTT. Residues: CSVAWTSLADEHRDAYF. The chain is built from TRBV29-1 and TRBJ2-3; 7 bases map to TRBD2. Losses at the gene ends were 6 bases for V and 14 bases for J; bases not matched to a gene: 29. From germline, CDR1 is SQVTM and CDR2 ANQGSEA. The CDR3 totals 17 residues.